These 23 T cell receptor beta chains share one sample of origin, sequenced in a study of response to subunit inactivated influenza vaccine. MiXCR, run by TCRdb on the RT-PCR reads, gives a single entry per CDR3 protein. The data show more than 450,000 distinct CDR3 sequences, about 11% seen once. This sample also appeared in a second study, on T cells expressing NK-cell markers. As that report states: It was by 5'RACE template switching with UMIs that TCR beta cDNA was made.

The specimen comprised PBMCs from blood, sampled on the day of vaccination. The receptors were gathered from a man aged 50 or older who received an inactivated influenza vaccine.

The rearrangement joins TRBV19 to TRBJ2-7; no firm D call. Germline lookup yields CDR1 LNHDA and CDR2 SQIVND (reference sequence). Trimming pared 9 bases from V and 3 bases from J, leaving 15 bases between. The CDR3 spans 13 residues. CDR3 protein: CASSRLAFYEQYF. The DNA for the CDR3 is TGTGCCAGCAGCCGGCTGGCCTTCTACGAGCAGTACTTC. The variable domain in full, completed from reference TRBV19 and TRBJ2-7, reads DGGITQSPKYLFRKEGQNVTLSCEQNLNHDAMYWYRQDPGQGLRLIYYSQIVNDFQKGDIAEGYSVSREKKESFPLTVTSAQKNPTAFYLCASSRLAFYEQYFGPGTRLTVT.

This clonotype was seen only a few times. The V call is TRBV4-1, the J call TRBJ1-4; D is ambiguous. The germline CDR1 and CDR2 sequences are MGHRA and YSYEKL. This CDR3 is 15 amino acids long. V was shortened by 4 bases and J by 8 bases, with 17 bases between the two germline ends. CDR3: CASSLIVGGEEKLFF. CDR3 nucleotides: TGCGCCAGCAGCCTGATCGTTGGTGGTGAAGAAAAACTGTTTTTT.

This clonotype turned up a few times. This chain joins TRBV5-1 and TRBJ2-1, with D maybe TRBD2 (5 bases). The germline CDR1 and CDR2 sequences are SGHRS and YFSETQ. The V gene lost 1 base and the J gene lost 3 bases, with 11 bases spanning the gap. The CDR3 covers 15 residues. The DNA of the CDR3 is TGCGCCAGCAGCTTGTCCTCCGGGAACTACAATGAGCAGTTCTTC. Its translation: CASSLSSGNYNEQFF.

The CDR3 reads CASSVATANSPLHF. The CDR3 DNA follows: TGTGCCAGCAGCGTGGCCACGGCCAATTCACCCCTCCACTTT. This chain connects TRBV9 to TRBJ1-6, with D hard to call. Germline loops: CDR1 SGDLS, CDR2 YYNGEE. The CDR3 consists of 14 residues. Deletions cut 2 bases from V and 7 bases from J, with 10 bases between.

This clonotype was counted a few times. The CDR3, as DNA: TGCAGTGCCTATCGGGGGGGTCAGCCCCAGCATTTT. Translation: CSAYRGGQPQHF. This chain connects TRBV20-1 to TRBJ1-5; D possibly corresponds to TRBD1 (5 bases). Germline assignment: CDR1 DFQATT and CDR2 SNEGSKA (reference sequence). The CDR3 is made up of 12 amino acids. Trimming took 6 bases from V and 6 from J, leaving 12 bases between them.

This clonotype was picked up many times. This chain connects TRBV12-3 or TRBV12-4 to TRBJ2-2; no firm D call. The length of the CDR3 is 14 residues. V was clipped by 5 bases and J by 1 base, with 8 bases between them. CDR3 coding DNA: TGTGCCAGCAGTCCCAGCGTGAACACCGGGGAGCTGTTTTTT. Protein product: CASSPSVNTGELFF.

This clonotype occurred a few times. The rearrangement links TRBV4-3 to TRBJ2-3, with D maybe TRBD1 (5 bases). The CDR3 sequence is 16 residues long. The germline V gene has CDR1 LGHNA and CDR2 YSLEER. V lost 0 bases to trimming and J lost 4 bases, with 14 bases between them. The CDR3 region is CASSQDTGVGSDTQYF. The CDR3 DNA sequence: TGCGCCAGCAGCCAAGATACAGGTGTGGGGTCAGATACGCAGTATTTT.

This clonotype was observed a few times. This sequence joins TRBV6-1 and TRBJ2-1; TRBD2 matches at 10 bases. The CDR3 runs 14 residues. J gave up 6 bases and V 7 bases, and 6 bases lay outside the gene matches. From germline, CDR1 is MNHNS and CDR2 SASEGT. The CDR3: CASTIAGGGNEQFF. The CDR3 bases are TGTGCCAGCACTATAGCGGGAGGAGGCAATGAGCAGTTCTTC.

This clonotype was counted a few times. The chain carries TRBV5-1 and TRBJ1-2; 10 bases fit TRBD1. CDR1 and CDR2 from the germline V gene are SGHRS and YFSETQ. The CDR3 is 14 residues long. With V trimmed by 4 bases and J by 2 bases, 2 bases remained unmatched. This chain's CDR3 is CASSTGQGNYGYTF. The CDR3, as DNA: TGCGCCAGCAGCACGGGACAGGGGAACTATGGCTACACCTTC.

This clonotype has just a few counts. The chain employs TRBV5-5 and TRBJ2-2, with 10 nucleotides matching TRBD1. CDR1 and CDR2 (germline): SGHKS, YYEKEE (reference sequence). Trimming removed 4 bases from V and 5 bases from J; junction bases left unmatched: 8. This CDR3 has 16 amino acids. CDR3 sequence reads: CASSGRDRGWTGELFF. CDR3 nucleotides: TGTGCCAGCAGCGGCCGGGACAGGGGATGGACCGGGGAGCTGTTTTTT.

J is TRBJ2-1 and V is TRBV18; D perhaps matches TRBD2 (6 bases). The ends were cut back, 5 bases at V and 8 bases at J, with 13 bases in the middle. The CDR3 totals 13 residues. The germline CDR1 and CDR2 sequences are KGHSH and LQKENI. The CDR3 here is CASSAGTLYEQFF. The CDR3 DNA reads as TGTGCCAGCTCAGCGGGAACGCTGTATGAGCAGTTCTTC.

In its sample, this clonotype was seen a few times. This rearrangement joins TRBV6-1 to TRBJ2-2; D is unclear. The V gene lost 8 bases and the J gene lost 7 bases, with 17 bases spanning the gap. Germline V gives CDR1 MNHNS, CDR2 SASEGT. This CDR3 is built from 14 residues. Here the CDR3 reads CASRHIRSSGELFF. The CDR3 DNA is TGTGCCAGCCGCCATATAAGGAGCAGCGGGGAGCTGTTTTTT.

This clonotype occurred a few times. The chain uses TRBV5-1 and TRBJ2-7; 12 nucleotides align to TRBD1. V lost 5 bases and J lost 5; bases outside the gene matches: 5. Per germline, CDR1 SGHRS and CDR2 YFSETQ. This CDR3 is 14 amino acids long. The CDR3 DNA reads TGCGCCAGCAGAGTGGGACAGGGGGCCAACGAGCAGTACTTC. This gives the protein CASRVGQGANEQYF.

The J gene is TRBJ2-1, the V gene TRBV12-3 or TRBV12-4; 10 bases agree with TRBD1. CDR3 size: 16 residues. V was clipped by 4 bases and J by 6 bases; unmatched bases: 9. For the CDR3, the DNA is TGTGCCAGCAGTTCCGTCAGACAGGGGGCACCCAATGAGCAGTTCTTC. The encoded protein is CASSSVRQGAPNEQFF.

The rearrangement links TRBV29-1 to TRBJ2-7; unclear D gene. CDR3 length: 11 amino acids. The germline V gene has CDR1 SQVTM and CDR2 ANQGSEA. The V gene lost 6 bases and the J gene lost 3 bases, with 9 bases spanning the gap. The DNA for the CDR3 is TGCAGCGTCACGGCCCACTACGAGCAGTACTTC. It specifies CSVTAHYEQYF.

The V gene is TRBV30, the J gene TRBJ1-1, with a weak D call TRBD1 (5 bases). The CDR3 covers 15 residues. Germline CDR1 is GTSNPN and CDR2 is SVGIG (reference sequence). V was pared by 4 bases and J by 0 bases, with 15 bases between. CDR3 region: CAWIPWGPMNTEAFF. CDR3 nucleotides: TGTGCCTGGATACCATGGGGACCAATGAACACTGAAGCTTTCTTT.

The J gene is TRBJ2-1, the V gene TRBV20-1, with a tentative D call TRBD2 (5 bases). V was shortened by 3 bases and J by 5 bases, with 17 bases between the two germline ends. The CDR3 has 15 residues. Germline V gives CDR1 DFQATT, CDR2 SNEGSKA (reference sequence). The CDR3 bases are TGCAGTGCTAGCCGCCCTGGGTGGGGAGACAATGAGCAGTTCTTC. Protein sequence: CSASRPGWGDNEQFF.

V and J are TRBV2 and TRBJ2-3; D possibly corresponds to TRBD2 (5 bases). The CDR3 loop spans 14 amino acids. Germline CDR1 reads SNHLY; CDR2 reads FYNNEI. Trimming left V 8 bases short and J 0 bases short, with 12 bases between. For the CDR3, the DNA is TGTGCCAGCCTGAGGGATACTAGCACAGATACGCAGTATTTT. Translated: CASLRDTSTDTQYF.

The chain's CDR3 is CASSPIPSDSNQPQHF. DNA for the CDR3: TGTGCCAGCAGTCCCATCCCCAGCGATAGCAATCAGCCCCAGCATTTT. The chain uses TRBV12-3 or TRBV12-4 and TRBJ1-5, with unresolved D. V was clipped by 5 bases and J by 0 bases, with 14 bases between them. This CDR3 comprises 16 residues.

This clonotype was counted a few times. CDR3 DNA sequence: TGTGCCAGCAGTTACTCGGGACTAGCGGGAGGTCATGAGCAGTTCTTC. Its protein is CASSYSGLAGGHEQFF. The chain uses TRBV6-5 and TRBJ2-1; 15 bases map to TRBD2. The junction had 2 bases not matched to a gene; V was cut back by 0 bases and J by 8 bases. This CDR3 has 16 amino acids. CDR1 is MNHEY, CDR2 SVGAGI, per germline.

V and J are TRBV5-1 and TRBJ2-1; 8 positions match TRBD1. CDR1 is SGHRS, CDR2 YFSETQ, per germline. With V trimmed by 2 bases and J by 9 bases, 1 base remained unmatched. The CDR3 covers 12 residues. CDR3 in amino acids: CASSFGQGEQFF. CDR3 coding DNA: TGCGCCAGCAGCTTCGGACAGGGTGAGCAGTTCTTC.

This clonotype has just a few counts. V is TRBV7-9 and J is TRBJ1-1; a weak D match, TRBD1 (5 bases). Germline loops: CDR1 SEHNR, CDR2 FQNEAQ (reference sequence). The CDR3 is 12 residues long. Trimming shortened V by 5 bases and J by 11 bases, and 15 bases separated the two germline ends. CDR3 region: CASSGDGRRAFF. Written as DNA, the CDR3 is TGTGCCAGCAGCGGGGACGGCCGGCGGGCTTTCTTT.

This clonotype was seen more than once but under ten times. V is TRBV28 and J is TRBJ2-3, with 7 bases matching TRBD1. Germline CDR1 MDHEN, CDR2 SYDVKM. The ends lost 6 bases at V and 2 bases at J; junction bases unmatched: 2. The CDR3 spans 13 residues. The CDR3 nucleotides read TGTGCCAGCAGCGGACAGGACACAGATACGCAGTATTTT. Translated: CASSGQDTDTQYF.